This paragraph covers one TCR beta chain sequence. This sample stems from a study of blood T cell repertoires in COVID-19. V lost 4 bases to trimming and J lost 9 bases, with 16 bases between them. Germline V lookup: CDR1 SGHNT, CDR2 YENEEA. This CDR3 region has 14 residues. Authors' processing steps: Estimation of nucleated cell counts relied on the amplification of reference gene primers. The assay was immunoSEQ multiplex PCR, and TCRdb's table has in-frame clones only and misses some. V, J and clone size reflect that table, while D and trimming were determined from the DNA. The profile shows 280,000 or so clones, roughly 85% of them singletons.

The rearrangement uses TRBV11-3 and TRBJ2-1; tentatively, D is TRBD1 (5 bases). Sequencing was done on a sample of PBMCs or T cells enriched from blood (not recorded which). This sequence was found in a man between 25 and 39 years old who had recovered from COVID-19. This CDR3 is CASSSKGPRSEQFF. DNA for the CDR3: TGTGCCAGCAGCTCGAAGGGGCCTAGGAGTGAGCAGTTCTTC.